This TCR beta chain was sequenced for a study of T-cell reconstitution after alpha-beta-depleted transplantation in children. V lost 0 bases and J 2 bases, leaving 17 bases between the germline ends. CDR3 length: 17 residues. Germline CDR1 SGHRS, CDR2 YFSETQ. A TCRbeta library incorporating unique molecular identifiers was prepared. Via MiXCR, TCRdb re-called the PCR reads, giving one row per CDR3 protein. Of 450,000 to 600,000 distinct CDR3 sequences detected, approximately 20% appear once; the ten largest clones hold approximately 3%. This receptor was taken from a human donor who donated a stem cell graft to a child with acute lymphoblastic leukemia. The V gene is TRBV5-1, the J gene TRBJ1-1; possibly TRBD1 for D (5 bases). Sequences were derived from PBMCs from the stem cell graft donor, sampled from the stem cell graft. The CDR3 sequence is CASSLGQGLYLNTEAFF. CDR3 DNA: TGCGCCAGCAGCTTGGGCCAGGGTCTTTACTTAAACACTGAAGCTTTCTTT.